This entry features one TCR beta chain sequence. Its antigen remains unknown. This sample was taken from a study of cytomegalovirus exposure and HLA in healthy donors. V lost 8 bases and J lost 0; bases outside the gene matches: 3. Germline values: CDR1 ENHRY, CDR2 SYGVKD. The CDR3 length is 17 residues. Whole-study results and caveats: Follow-up analysis seemed to connect common viral pathogens with several of the most significant clusters identified. Clonal expansion, a later analysis showed, was greater in HLA-associated TCR beta chains than in equally common others. Later genetic work tied a missense DCLRE1C variant to beta-chain V and J trimming.

Nominally healthy donors were sampled, though unrecorded immune exposures were likely. In the PCR, 60 Vbeta and 13 Jbeta primers were used. Sequenced by immunoSEQ multiplex PCR; TCRdb stores in-frame clones only, minus some. The sample has 170,000 or so clones, around four fifths seen once. V is TRBV10-3 and J is TRBJ2-6, with 14 bases matching TRBD2. The receptor comes from a woman in her 30s in good health and CMV-seropositive. The sequencing sample was made of PBMCs. For the CDR3, the DNA is TGTGCCATCGGGGGGACTAGCGGGAGCTCTGGGGCCAACGTCCTGACTTTC. Translating it yields CAIGGTSGSSGANVLTF.